A single sample gave rise to the 15 T cell receptor beta chains below, sequenced in a study of human T cells and chemical hapten exposure. Time point here: patch test 3, about 24 weeks after DPC sensitization. Sample treatment: therapeutic diphenylcyclopropenone sensitization with weekly scalp DPC. Each CDR3 protein gets one entry after TCRdb re-called the RACE reads with MiXCR. This table holds more than 95,000 distinct CDR3 sequences, under 40% found once. Sequencing was performed on whole blood, taken in connection with sensitization to the hapten diphenylcyclopropenone (DPC). The receptors were sampled from a man aged 35-49 years with alopecia areata. Some clones in this sample may be carry-over from other donors' samples.

The chain joins TRBV5-8 to TRBJ2-1, with 7 positions matching TRBD2. Germline trimming cut 3 bases from V and 8 bases from J; bases unmatched to any gene: 17. Germline V CDR1 and CDR2: SGHTS, YDEGEE. The CDR3 is 17 amino acids. Written as DNA, the CDR3 is TGTGCCAGCAGCTCAACCTCTAGCGGCCTTACAAAGGATGAGCAGTTCTTC. Translation: CASSSTSSGLTKDEQFF.

This clonotype was seen a few times. This chain links TRBV28 with TRBJ2-1; 10 nucleotides agree with TRBD2. CDR3 length: 16 amino acids. V lost 5 bases to trimming and J lost 9 bases; unmatched junction nucleotides: 13. Germline CDR1 is MDHEN and CDR2 is SYDVKM. This CDR3 is CASSPPMLAGVFEQFF. CDR3 DNA sequence: TGTGCCAGCAGTCCCCCCATGCTAGCGGGAGTGTTTGAGCAGTTCTTC.

The chain uses TRBV2 and TRBJ2-4, with TRBD1 matching 12 bases. CDR3 length: 16 amino acids. CDR1 SNHLY and CDR2 FYNNEI come from the germline V gene. With V trimmed by 5 bases and J by 0 bases, 2 bases remained unmatched. The DNA of the CDR3 is TGTGCCAGCAGTTGGGACAGGGGGCTAGCCAAAAACATTCAGTACTTC. Amino acid sequence: CASSWDRGLAKNIQYF.

This clonotype was seen a few times. The chain is built from TRBV12-3 or TRBV12-4 and TRBJ1-4; maybe TRBD1 (5 bases). Trimming removed 2 bases at V and 8 bases at J, with 12 bases between. This CDR3 is 14 amino acids long. The chain's CDR3 is CASSLMGLKEKLFF. CDR3 in DNA: TGTGCCAGCAGTTTAATGGGGCTGAAAGAAAAACTGTTTTTT.

In this sample, this clonotype turned up many times. This sequence joins TRBV5-1 and TRBJ2-1; D gene unclear. Trimming stripped 0 bases from V and 4 bases from J, with 8 bases between. CDR1 and CDR2 from the germline V gene are SGHRS and YFSETQ. This CDR3 comprises 14 residues. CDR3 coding DNA: TGCGCCAGCAGCTTGGATTTAATGTACAATGAGCAGTTCTTC. Its protein is CASSLDLMYNEQFF.

This clonotype was observed a few times. The J gene is TRBJ2-3, the V gene TRBV9, with 8 positions matching TRBD2. The CDR3 loop spans 13 amino acids. CDR1 SGDLS and CDR2 YYNGEE come from the germline V gene. With V trimmed by 3 bases and J by 7 bases, 4 bases remained unmatched. The CDR3 coding sequence is TGTGCCAGCAGCGCCGTAGCGGGGCATACGCAGTATTTT. Residues: CASSAVAGHTQYF.

This chain uses TRBV3-1 with TRBJ2-5; 7 bases align to TRBD2. V shed 1 base, J shed 5 bases, and the junction held 7 bases outside the gene matches. Germline CDR1 is LGHDT and CDR2 is YNNKEL (reference sequence). This CDR3 is built from 15 residues. The CDR3 protein is CASSQGLGRGETQYF. DNA of the CDR3: TGTGCCAGCAGCCAAGGATTAGGGAGGGGTGAGACCCAGTACTTC.

The chain couples TRBV25-1 to TRBJ1-1; D might be TRBD1 (6 bases). This CDR3 spans 13 amino acids. CDR1 is MGHDK, CDR2 SYGVNS, per germline. The V gene lost 6 bases and the J gene lost 5 bases, with 13 bases spanning the gap. CDR3 protein: CASRRGGGTEAFF. DNA of the CDR3: TGTGCCAGCAGAAGAGGGGGGGGGACTGAAGCTTTCTTT.

This clonotype has only a few counts. The chain employs TRBV13 and TRBJ2-3; 13 bases align to TRBD2. The germline gives CDR1 PRHDT, CDR2 FYEKMQ (reference sequence). V was pared by 6 bases and J by 3 bases, with 18 bases of the junction left unmatched. The CDR3 extends over 20 amino acids. CDR3 residues: CASSYGLAGVVGLRTDTQYF. The DNA for the CDR3 is TGTGCCAGCAGTTACGGACTAGCGGGAGTGGTTGGTCTTCGGACAGATACGCAGTATTTT. The full variable domain, its missing parts supplied by reference TRBV13 and TRBJ2-3, is AAGVIQSPRHLIKEKRETATLKCYPIPRHDTVYWYQQGPGQDPQFLISFYEKMQSDKGSIPDRFSAQQFSDYHSELNMSSLELGDSALYFCASSYGLAGVVGLRTDTQYFGPGTRLTVL.

The chain uses TRBV24-1 and TRBJ2-1; 8 nucleotides match TRBD2. Trimming cost V 4 bases and J 7 bases; bases outside gene matches: 8. Germline values: CDR1 KGHDR, CDR2 SFDVKD. This CDR3 contains 15 residues. The CDR3 here is CATSDPGQRGNEQFF. The CDR3 DNA sequence: TGTGCCACCAGTGACCCCGGACAGCGGGGGAATGAGCAGTTCTTC.

The genes are TRBV28 and TRBJ2-7; D unresolved. The CDR3 has 12 amino acids. The V and J ends lost 5 bases and 6 bases respectively, with 11 bases between them. Per the germline V gene, CDR1 is MDHEN and CDR2 is SYDVKM. CDR3 coding DNA: TGTGCCAGCAGTCCGCTTGCTTTCGAGCAGTACTTC. It encodes CASSPLAFEQYF.

This clonotype showed up just a few times. V gene TRBV7-9 combines with J gene TRBJ1-6; 8 bases agree with TRBD1. The V gene end was trimmed by 4 bases and the J gene end by 7 bases; junction bases not matched to a gene: 3. Germline loops: CDR1 SEHNR, CDR2 FQNEAQ (reference sequence). The CDR3 is made up of 14 amino acids. CDR3 region: CASSSGQGNSPLHF. Here the CDR3 DNA reads TGTGCCAGCAGCTCCGGACAGGGAAATTCACCCCTCCACTTT.

This clonotype was found once. The chain recombines TRBV6-1 with TRBJ1-1, with TRBD1 matching 10 bases. The junction had 11 bases not matched to a gene; V was cut back by 6 bases and J by 7 bases. The CDR3 totals 15 residues. CDR1 is MNHNS and CDR2 is SASEGT in the germline V gene. The CDR3 region is CASRPRQGAVGEAFF. The CDR3 DNA reads as TGTGCCAGCAGACCTAGACAGGGGGCGGTTGGTGAAGCTTTCTTT.

The gene calls are TRBV6-5 and TRBJ1-1, with 9 bases identical to TRBD1. Losses at the gene ends were 3 bases for V and 5 bases for J; bases not matched to a gene: 10. The CDR3 totals 16 residues. Germline V gene data show CDR1 as MNHEY and CDR2 as SVGAGI. In DNA, the CDR3 is TGTGCCAGCAGTTATTTCCAGACAGGGGGGAGGACTGAAGCTTTCTTT. Its translation is CASSYFQTGGRTEAFF.

This clonotype turned up a few times. CDR3 loop: CASSVRVRDTQYF. For the CDR3, the DNA is TGTGCCAGCAGCGTGAGAGTACGAGATACGCAGTATTTT. The chain employs TRBV9 and TRBJ2-3; D unresolved. The CDR3 consists of 13 residues. In germline, CDR1 is SGDLS, CDR2 YYNGEE. Trimming stripped 2 bases from V and 5 bases from J, with 9 bases between. Together with reference TRBV9 and TRBJ2-3, the CDR3 gives the full variable domain: DSGVTQTPKHLITATGQRVTLRCSPRSGDLSVYWYQQSLDQGLQFLIQYYNGEERAKGNILERFSAQQFPDLHSELNLSSLELGDSALYFCASSVRVRDTQYFGPGTRLTVL.